The 14 T cell receptor beta chains listed next were all sequenced from one sample in a study of blood T cell repertoires in COVID-19 (dated by TCRdb to 2019 to 2021). Library preparation was by the immunoSEQ multiplex PCR assay. The table comes from immuneACCESS by way of TCRdb, which keeps in-frame sequences with V and J called. Part of the clones is missing from these tables; in studies checked, under half for an unresolved V gene and the rest for unknown reasons. For this sample there are tens of thousands of clones; about 86% appear just once. The ten largest clones capture over 4% of the sample. Sequenced material: peripheral blood. The receptors derive from a man aged 45 to 65 with acute or convalescent COVID-19.

The rearrangement links TRBV5-1 to TRBJ2-2, with 9 positions matching TRBD1. This CDR3 is built from 16 residues. Germline loops: CDR1 SGHRS, CDR2 YFSETQ. The junction had 6 bases not matched to a gene; V was cut back by 2 bases and J by 4 bases. DNA for the CDR3: TGCGCCAGCAGCTTACTCCCGGGACAGGGCACCGGGGAGCTGTTTTTT. This codes for CASSLLPGQGTGELFF.

The chain is built from TRBV30 and TRBJ1-1, with TRBD1 matching over 8 bases. Germline loops: CDR1 GTSNPN, CDR2 SVGIG (reference sequence). With 0 bases clipped from V and 6 bases from J, the junction kept 9 bases outside the gene matches. The CDR3 has 15 residues. The CDR3 sequence: CAWSVGQGGIPEAFF. CDR3 nucleotide sequence: TGTGCCTGGAGTGTCGGACAGGGCGGTATCCCTGAAGCTTTCTTT.

The chain employs TRBV30 and TRBJ2-1; D is possibly TRBD2 (6 bases). The CDR3 is 15 residues long. Per the germline V gene, CDR1 is GTSNPN and CDR2 is SVGIG (reference sequence). V lost 0 bases and J 1 base, leaving 10 bases between the germline ends. CDR3 DNA sequence: TGTGCCTGGAGTGTACGGAGGGCATCCTACAATGAGCAGTTCTTC. Translating it yields CAWSVRRASYNEQFF. Full variable domain (missing parts from reference TRBV30 and TRBJ2-1): SQTIHQWPATLVQPVGSPLSLECTVEGTSNPNLYWYRQAAGRGLQLLFYSVGIGQISSEVPQNLSASRPQDRQFILSSKKLLLSDSGFYLCAWSVRRASYNEQFFGPGTRLTVL.

This chain connects TRBV30 to TRBJ1-6, with D unclear. The CDR3 is 16 residues long. CDR1 is GTSNPN and CDR2 is SVGIG in the germline V gene (reference sequence). Trimming removed 1 base at V and 3 bases at J, with 13 bases between. In DNA, the CDR3 is TGTGCCTGGAGTGCCGCGGGAGCATTCTATAATTCACCCCTCCACTTT. Translation: CAWSAAGAFYNSPLHF. Full variable domain (remainder filled in from reference TRBV30 and TRBJ1-6): SQTIHQWPATLVQPVGSPLSLECTVEGTSNPNLYWYRQAAGRGLQLLFYSVGIGQISSEVPQNLSASRPQDRQFILSSKKLLLSDSGFYLCAWSAAGAFYNSPLHFGNGTRLTVT.

The gene calls are TRBV18 and TRBJ2-7, with 9 positions matching TRBD2. Germline V gives CDR1 KGHSH, CDR2 LQKENI. V dropped 3 bases and J dropped 5; count of bases not matched to a gene: 11. This CDR3 contains 16 residues. In DNA form, the CDR3 reads TGTGCCAGCTCACCCCCCGTTGCGGGAGGGTCCGACGAGCAGTACTTC. Protein product: CASSPPVAGGSDEQYF. Together with reference TRBV18 and TRBJ2-7, the CDR3 gives the full variable domain: NAGVMQNPRHLVRRRGQEARLRCSPMKGHSHVYWYRQLPEEGLKFMVYLQKENIIDESGMPKERFSAEFPKEGPSILRIQQVVRGDSAAYFCASSPPVAGGSDEQYFGPGTRLTVT.

This clone was detected a few times. V gene TRBV14 combines with J gene TRBJ1-4, with TRBD1 as a possible D gene (5 bases). The CDR3 length is 16 residues. Deletions cut 0 bases from V and 7 bases from J, with 15 bases between. Germline V gene data show CDR1 as SGHDN and CDR2 as FVKESK. CDR3 DNA sequence: TGTGCCAGCAGCCAAGAGGTTGCAGGGTTGGGTGAAAAACTGTTTTTT. Translated, it gives CASSQEVAGLGEKLFF.

The V gene is TRBV9, the J gene TRBJ2-2; 8 bases agree with TRBD2. Germline V gene lookup returns CDR1 SGDLS and CDR2 YYNGEE. The V segment lost 3 bases and the J segment 5 bases; nucleotides outside the gene matches: 9. This CDR3 contains 16 residues. The CDR3 region is CASSAPGTGGTGELFF. The CDR3 nucleotides are TGTGCCAGCAGCGCACCCGGGACGGGGGGGACCGGGGAGCTGTTTTTT.

V gene TRBV30 combines with J gene TRBJ1-1; tentatively, D is TRBD1 (5 bases). The V gene's germline CDR1 is GTSNPN and CDR2 SVGIG (reference sequence). The CDR3 is 15 residues long. Between the trimmed V and J ends, which lost 0 bases and 1 base, there was a span of 12 bases. In DNA, the CDR3 is TGTGCCTGGAGTGTAGGCGGGACCCAGAACACTGAAGCTTTCTTT. Translated, it gives CAWSVGGTQNTEAFF.

This clone was counted a single time. The chain recombines TRBV13 with TRBJ2-7; 7 positions agree with TRBD2. J was trimmed by 6 bases and V by 5 bases; bases with no gene match: 10. This CDR3 has 14 amino acids. CDR1 and CDR2 from the germline V gene are PRHDT and FYEKMQ (reference sequence). The DNA for the CDR3 is TGTGCCAGCAGCCCTTCGAGCGGGACTGGCGAGCAGTACTTC. Translating gives CASSPSSGTGEQYF.

This chain connects TRBV6-5 to TRBJ2-2; unclear D gene. The CDR3 runs to 15 residues. The germline V and J ends were trimmed by 0 bases and 2 bases, with 7 bases remaining between them. Germline V gene sequence: CDR1 MNHEY, CDR2 SVGAGI. CDR3 coding DNA: TGTGCCAGCAGTTACTCGTCAGAAAACACCGGGGAGCTGTTTTTT. This sequence encodes CASSYSSENTGELFF.

For this clone: This sample includes further DNA sequences coding for the same CDR3. J is TRBJ1-2 and V is TRBV9; D not resolved. Germline V CDR1 and CDR2: SGDLS, YYNGEE. The length of the CDR3 is 12 residues. Trimming pared 0 bases from V and 5 bases from J, leaving 5 bases between. CDR3 DNA sequence: TGTGCCAGCAGCGTAGGCGGATATGGCTACACCTTC. Encoded protein: CASSVGGYGYTF. Filled out from reference TRBV9 and TRBJ1-2, the complete variable domain reads DSGVTQTPKHLITATGQRVTLRCSPRSGDLSVYWYQQSLDQGLQFLIQYYNGEERAKGNILERFSAQQFPDLHSELNLSSLELGDSALYFCASSVGGYGYTFGSGTRLTVV.

The V gene is TRBV19, the J gene TRBJ2-1; possibly TRBD1 for D (5 bases). The CDR3 loop spans 14 amino acids. Germline V gives CDR1 LNHDA, CDR2 SQIVND (reference sequence). The V end lost 3 bases, the J end lost 6 bases, and 12 bases lay between the germline ends. CDR3 loop: CASSMWGTFNEQFF. CDR3 sequence (DNA): TGTGCCAGTAGTATGTGGGGCACTTTCAATGAGCAGTTCTTC. The full variable domain, completed using reference TRBV19 and TRBJ2-1, is DGGITQSPKYLFRKEGQNVTLSCEQNLNHDAMYWYRQDPGQGLRLIYYSQIVNDFQKGDIAEGYSVSREKKESFPLTVTSAQKNPTAFYLCASSMWGTFNEQFFGPGTRLTVL.

The chain is built from TRBV13 and TRBJ1-5, with TRBD1 as a possible D gene (6 bases). The CDR3 covers 15 residues. Germline CDR1 and CDR2: PRHDT and FYEKMQ (reference sequence). Trimming took 0 bases from V and 5 from J, leaving 11 bases between them. The CDR3 nucleotides are TGTGCCAGCAGCTTAGGGGGACATGGGGATCAGCCCCAGCATTTT. It encodes CASSLGGHGDQPQHF.

The V call is TRBV6-5, the J call TRBJ2-3, with a possible D match to TRBD2 (6 bases). The length of the CDR3 is 12 residues. CDR1 is MNHEY, CDR2 SVGAGI, per germline. V shed 5 bases and J shed 5 bases, with 8 bases lying between them. The CDR3 spells CASSPGEDTQYF. CDR3 bases: TGTGCCAGCAGTCCGGGGGAAGATACGCAGTATTTT.